These 24 T cell receptor beta chains were all obtained from the same sample, sequenced in a study of shared clonotypes between healthy human individuals. The protocol was immunoSEQ multiplex PCR, while the TCRdb copy is restricted to in-frame clones and leaves out a portion. The sample lists roughly 2.5 million clones, over 85% occurring once. Sequences were obtained from naive CD4+ T cells sorted from blood. Subset denoted: CD45RA+ positively selected. Receptors were obtained from a young man in good health.

The chain joins TRBV27 to TRBJ2-2; no clear D. Germline-derived CDR1 and CDR2 are MNHEY and SMNVEV (reference sequence). The CDR3 sequence is 14 residues long. V was cut by 3 bases and J by 3 bases, with 8 bases left in between. CDR3 region: CASSFRPYTGELFF. The CDR3 region has the DNA TGTGCCAGCAGTTTTCGACCTTACACCGGGGAGCTGTTTTTT.

The chain combines TRBV12-5 with TRBJ1-3; 10 nucleotides line up with TRBD1. V lost 5 bases and J lost 7; bases outside the gene matches: 8. Per germline, CDR1 LGHNT and CDR2 FRNRAP. The CDR3 loop spans 15 amino acids. CDR3 region: CASGPGDRGPNTIYF. The CDR3 region has the DNA TGTGCTAGTGGTCCCGGCGACAGGGGGCCTAACACCATATATTTT.

This sequence joins TRBV2 and TRBJ2-1; the match to TRBD2 covers 9 bases. The CDR3 is made up of 16 amino acids. Germline loops: CDR1 SNHLY, CDR2 FYNNEI. With V trimmed by 7 bases and J by 6 bases, 13 bases remained unmatched. The CDR3: CASTKRAGGSPNEQFF. The CDR3 DNA follows: TGTGCCAGCACTAAGAGAGCGGGAGGATCCCCCAATGAGCAGTTCTTC. Looking up the rest from reference TRBV2 and TRBJ2-1 gives the full variable domain: EPEVTQTPSHQVTQMGQEVILRCVPISNHLYFYWYRQILGQKVEFLVSFYNNEISEKSEIFDDQFSVERPDGSNFTLKIRSTKLEDSAMYFCASTKRAGGSPNEQFFGPGTRLTVL.

As regards this clone: A junction end diverges from the germline sequence, so it may reflect a read error. This chain links TRBV4-1 with TRBJ1-2; 8 bases line up with TRBD1. Germline V lookup: CDR1 MGHRA, CDR2 YSYEKL. The CDR3 totals 14 residues. CDR3: CASSQVTGQGGPFF. The CDR3 nucleotides read TGCGCCAGCAGCCAAGTGACCGGACAGGGCGGCCCCTTCTTC.

The genes are TRBV6-5 and TRBJ2-3, with 9 bases aligning to TRBD2. Germline assignment: CDR1 MNHEY and CDR2 SVGAGI. V lost 2 bases to trimming and J lost 4 bases; unmatched junction nucleotides: 7. This CDR3 comprises 16 residues. The CDR3 sequence is CASSYGPAGGPDTQYF. The DNA for the CDR3 is TGTGCCAGCAGTTACGGTCCAGCGGGGGGCCCAGATACGCAGTATTTT.

The chain has TRBV30 and TRBJ1-4; a possible D gene is TRBD1 (5 bases). Deletions cut 8 bases from V and 7 bases from J, with 14 bases between. The CDR3 is made up of 12 amino acids. Germline CDR1 reads GTSNPN; CDR2 reads SVGIG (reference sequence). DNA for the CDR3: TGTGCCGCGGACCGGGGGGTTGAAAAACTGTTTTTT. The encoded protein is CAADRGVEKLFF.

This chain uses TRBV19 with TRBJ1-6; a possible D gene is TRBD1 (6 bases). Germline CDR1 LNHDA, CDR2 SQIVND (reference sequence). The CDR3 loop spans 16 amino acids. Trimming shortened V by 3 bases and J by 7 bases, and 16 bases separated the two germline ends. CDR3 amino acids: CASSMGHSRENSPLHF. CDR3 DNA sequence: TGTGCCAGTAGTATGGGACACTCGAGGGAGAATTCACCCCTCCACTTT.

The chain is built from TRBV10-2 and TRBJ2-7, with TRBD2 matching over 13 bases. Germline V gene sequence: CDR1 WSHSY, CDR2 SAAADI. The CDR3 contains 14 residues. J gave up 2 bases and V 8 bases, and 3 bases lay outside the gene matches. CDR3 sequence: CASSTSGGAYEQYF. In DNA, the CDR3 is TGCGCCAGCTCTACTAGCGGGGGGGCCTACGAGCAGTACTTC.

This clone has more than one count but fewer than ten. The V gene is TRBV2, the J gene TRBJ1-4; no reliable D call. Trimming left V 5 bases short and J 8 bases short, with 18 bases between. The CDR3 length is 15 residues. Germline CDR1 SNHLY, CDR2 FYNNEI. The CDR3 here is CASSPPGGLREKLFF. In DNA form, the CDR3 reads TGTGCCAGCAGTCCCCCCGGAGGGCTTAGGGAAAAACTGTTTTTT.

The chain carries TRBV6-5 and TRBJ1-2; possible D gene TRBD1, 5 bases. Trimming stripped 0 bases from V and 6 bases from J, with 14 bases between. This CDR3 is built from 15 residues. Germline CDR1 is MNHEY and CDR2 is SVGAGI. The CDR3 reads CASSYSGGKIHGYTF. In DNA form, the CDR3 reads TGTGCCAGCAGTTACTCGGGGGGGAAGATCCATGGCTACACCTTC.

The rearrangement uses TRBV5-5 and TRBJ2-3; D perhaps matches TRBD2 (5 bases). Germline-derived CDR1 and CDR2 are SGHKS and YYEKEE (reference sequence). Trimming left V 2 bases short and J 5 bases short, with 12 bases between. The length of the CDR3 is 14 residues. This CDR3 is CASSFEDRGDTQYF. CDR3 bases: TGTGCCAGCAGCTTTGAGGATCGGGGAGATACGCAGTATTTT.

The chain is built from TRBV10-3 and TRBJ2-4; 7 positions agree with TRBD1. V lost 6 bases to trimming and J lost 5 bases; unmatched junction nucleotides: 7. CDR1 and CDR2 (germline): ENHRY, SYGVKD. The CDR3 is made up of 14 amino acids. The CDR3 bases are TGTGCCATCAGCCCTGACAGGGAGCAAAACATTCAGTACTTC. Amino acids: CAISPDREQNIQYF.

The rearrangement joins TRBV19 to TRBJ1-5; no firm D call. Trimming left V 4 bases short and J 11 bases short, with 21 bases between. Germline loops: CDR1 LNHDA, CDR2 SQIVND (reference sequence). This CDR3 spans 15 amino acids. Here the CDR3 DNA reads TGTGCCAGTAGTAAGACCCATGTCACTGCTTCGGCCCAGCATTTT. The encoded protein is CASSKTHVTASAQHF.

The chain couples TRBV4-2 to TRBJ2-3, with TRBD2 identical over 12 bases. This CDR3 region has 16 residues. The germline V gene has CDR1 LGHNA and CDR2 YNFKEQ. V lost 5 bases to trimming and J lost 0 bases; unmatched junction nucleotides: 3. The CDR3 spells CASSSSGGDSTDTQYF. The DNA of the CDR3 is TGTGCCAGCAGCTCTAGCGGGGGGGATAGCACAGATACGCAGTATTTT.

Written as DNA, the CDR3 is TGTGCCAGCAGCTTCGACAGGGGGCGGGACGAGCAGTACTTC. Protein product: CASSFDRGRDEQYF. The chain uses TRBV5-4 and TRBJ2-7; 10 bases are shared with TRBD1. The CDR3 extends over 14 amino acids. Germline assignment: CDR1 SGHNT and CDR2 YYREEE (reference sequence). V was pared by 2 bases and J by 5 bases, with 4 bases of the junction left unmatched.

V is TRBV4-3 and J is TRBJ2-7; 8 positions match TRBD2. This CDR3 contains 16 residues. V was pared by 2 bases and J by 0 bases, with 6 bases of the junction left unmatched. Germline values: CDR1 LGHNA, CDR2 YSLEER. The DNA for the CDR3 is TGCGCCAGCAGCCAAATTAGCGGGGCACTCTCCTACGAGCAGTACTTC. Its translation is CASSQISGALSYEQYF.

The CDR3 loop reads CASSEGLQETQYF. DNA for the CDR3: TGCGCCAGCTCCGAGGGGCTCCAAGAGACCCAGTACTTC. J is TRBJ2-5 and V is TRBV5-1; D could derive from TRBD1 or TRBD2 (5 bases each). Germline assignment: CDR1 SGHRS and CDR2 YFSETQ. This CDR3 spans 13 amino acids. The germline V and J ends were trimmed by 7 bases and 1 base, with 11 bases remaining between them.

The V and J genes are TRBV6-5 and TRBJ1-2; D ambiguous. The V end lost 2 bases, the J end lost 5 bases, and 12 bases lay between the germline ends. Germline V gene lookup returns CDR1 MNHEY and CDR2 SVGAGI. This CDR3 comprises 14 residues. The CDR3 here is CASSYDRTDYGYTF. The CDR3, as DNA: TGTGCCAGCAGTTACGACCGGACGGATTATGGCTACACCTTC.

The chain links TRBV18 to TRBJ2-3; D might be TRBD2 (5 bases). The CDR3 spans 17 residues. Trimming cost V 3 bases and J 0 bases, with 16 bases left between them. Germline CDR1 reads KGHSH; CDR2 reads LQKENI. The DNA of the CDR3 is TGTGCCAGCTCACCCCCGGGCCGGGGTTCGAGCACAGATACGCAGTATTTT. Translating it yields CASSPPGRGSSTDTQYF. The full variable domain, completed using reference TRBV18 and TRBJ2-3, is NAGVMQNPRHLVRRRGQEARLRCSPMKGHSHVYWYRQLPEEGLKFMVYLQKENIIDESGMPKERFSAEFPKEGPSILRIQQVVRGDSAAYFCASSPPGRGSSTDTQYFGPGTRLTVL.

The chain employs TRBV4-3 and TRBJ2-2; D remains ambiguous. The CDR3 loop spans 16 amino acids. V was cut by 2 bases and J by 2 bases, with 12 bases left in between. Germline CDR1 reads LGHNA; CDR2 reads YSLEER. The CDR3 DNA reads TGCGCCAGCAGCCAACTGTCCGGTCCCAACACCGGGGAGCTGTTTTTT. Translation: CASSQLSGPNTGELFF.

This rearrangement joins TRBV30 to TRBJ2-1, with 8 positions matching TRBD2. Germline CDR1 GTSNPN, CDR2 SVGIG (reference sequence). V was clipped by 3 bases and J by 2 bases; unmatched bases: 3. The CDR3 runs to 14 residues. The CDR3 sequence: CAWRLAGPYNEQFF. CDR3 nucleotides: TGTGCCTGGAGGTTAGCGGGGCCCTACAATGAGCAGTTCTTC.

As regards this clone: The sample carries other DNA sequences with the same CDR3. The V gene is TRBV5-4, the J gene TRBJ2-5; D gene unclear. The length of the CDR3 is 14 residues. V was cut by 0 bases and J by 1 base, with 7 bases left in between. CDR1 SGHNT and CDR2 YYREEE come from the germline V gene (reference sequence). CDR3 nucleotide sequence: TGTGCCAGCAGCTTGGGCGGAATCCAAGAGACCCAGTACTTC. This translates into CASSLGGIQETQYF. Full variable domain (missing parts from reference TRBV5-4 and TRBJ2-5): ETGVTQSPTHLIKTRGQQVTLRCSSQSGHNTVSWYQQALGQGPQFIFQYYREEENGRGNFPPRFSGLQFPNYSSELNVNALELDDSALYLCASSLGGIQETQYFGPGTRLLVL.

The chain couples TRBV6-5 to TRBJ2-7, with TRBD2 matching 9 bases. The germline gives CDR1 MNHEY, CDR2 SVGAGI. V lost 2 bases and J lost 3; bases outside the gene matches: 2. This CDR3 spans 14 amino acids. The chain's CDR3 is CASSYETSGYEQYF. The CDR3 DNA follows: TGTGCCAGCAGTTACGAGACTAGCGGCTACGAGCAGTACTTC.

V gene TRBV28 combines with J gene TRBJ2-2; D is unclear. Trimming shortened V by 5 bases and J by 6 bases, and 13 bases separated the two germline ends. CDR1 is MDHEN, CDR2 SYDVKM, per germline. The CDR3 spans 14 residues. Here the CDR3 reads CASSPLGLAGELFF. The CDR3, as DNA: TGTGCCAGCAGTCCTCTAGGCTTAGCCGGGGAGCTGTTTTTT.